This entry lists 21 T cell receptor beta chains sequenced from one sample in a study of OX40 agonist ivuxolimab in advanced cancers. Here immunoSEQ multiplex PCR was the method, and the copy in TCRdb shows in-frame clones only, minus some. The sample holds roughly 90,000 clones, about 89% seen once. Sequencing was performed on CD4+ or CD8+ T cells sorted from blood, taken in a trial of the OX40 agonist ivuxolimab. These receptors all stem from an adult with an advanced solid tumor such as melanoma, head and neck, liver or kidney cancer.

The V call is TRBV19, the J call TRBJ1-1; TRBD1 matches 9 bases. The CDR3 loop spans 15 amino acids. The V segment lost 3 bases and the J segment 1 base; nucleotides outside the gene matches: 3. Germline CDR1 reads LNHDA; CDR2 reads SQIVND (reference sequence). CDR3 loop: CASSMTGGGNTEAFF. CDR3 nucleotides: TGTGCCAGTAGTATGACAGGGGGAGGGAACACTGAAGCTTTCTTT. The whole variable domain, remainder taken from reference TRBV19 and TRBJ1-1, is DGGITQSPKYLFRKEGQNVTLSCEQNLNHDAMYWYRQDPGQGLRLIYYSQIVNDFQKGDIAEGYSVSREKKESFPLTVTSAQKNPTAFYLCASSMTGGGNTEAFFGQGTRLTVV.

CDR3 protein: CASRDPGSPGGTEAFF. The CDR3 DNA sequence: TGTGCCAGTAGGGACCCGGGCAGCCCCGGAGGGACTGAAGCTTTCTTT. The gene calls are TRBV19 and TRBJ1-1; D unclear. The CDR3 is 16 residues long. Trimming left V 6 bases short and J 5 bases short, with 22 bases between. Germline values: CDR1 LNHDA, CDR2 SQIVND (reference sequence).

The chain has TRBV27 and TRBJ1-1, with D hard to call. The germline gives CDR1 MNHEY, CDR2 SMNVEV (reference sequence). This CDR3 is 12 amino acids long. V lost 7 bases to trimming and J lost 7 bases, with 13 bases between them. CDR3 nucleotides: TGTGCCAGCAAGGGAGACGGTATTGAAGCTTTCTTT. Translated, it gives CASKGDGIEAFF.

This chain joins TRBV19 and TRBJ2-6; TRBD1 matches at 7 bases. With V trimmed by 3 bases and J by 3 bases, 5 bases remained unmatched. Germline V CDR1 and CDR2: LNHDA, SQIVND (reference sequence). The CDR3 length is 16 residues. CDR3 sequence reads: CASSITGVVGANVLTF. Here the CDR3 DNA reads TGTGCCAGTAGTATCACAGGGGTGGTTGGGGCCAACGTCCTGACTTTC.

V is TRBV18 and J is TRBJ1-1; D is unresolved. The CDR3 totals 14 residues. V lost 0 bases to trimming and J lost 0 bases, with 5 bases between them. From germline, CDR1 is KGHSH and CDR2 LQKENI. The CDR3 sequence is CASSPPKMNTEAFF. Written as DNA, the CDR3 is TGTGCCAGCTCACCACCGAAGATGAACACTGAAGCTTTCTTT.

V gene TRBV6-1 combines with J gene TRBJ2-1; no clear D. Looked up from germline, CDR1 is MNHNS and CDR2 is SASEGT. The CDR3 totals 11 residues. Trimming removed 4 bases at V and 7 bases at J, with 5 bases between. CDR3 residues: CASSVGNEQFF. CDR3 sequence (DNA): TGTGCCAGCAGTGTTGGAAATGAGCAGTTCTTC.

This clone was seen a single time. This chain connects TRBV15 to TRBJ1-2; TRBD1 aligns across 10 bases. Trimming at V came to 5 bases and at J to 2 bases, leaving 8 bases not matched to a gene. The CDR3 covers 16 residues. Germline CDR1 reads LNHNV; CDR2 reads YYDKDF (reference sequence). CDR3 in DNA: TGTGCCACCAGCGGAGTAAGGACAGGGGGGAACTATGGCTACACCTTC. Translation: CATSGVRTGGNYGYTF.

This chain joins TRBV28 and TRBJ2-7; 8 positions match TRBD1. Germline loops: CDR1 MDHEN, CDR2 SYDVKM. The CDR3 sequence is 14 residues long. The V segment lost 4 bases and the J segment 5 bases; nucleotides outside the gene matches: 7. CDR3 bases: TGTGCCAGCAGTTCGACAGGGGCCCCCCACGAGCAGTACTTC. Protein: CASSSTGAPHEQYF.

This clone was detected once. The V gene is TRBV10-3, the J gene TRBJ2-7; 11 bases map to TRBD2. Losses at the gene ends were 3 bases for V and 4 bases for J; bases not matched to a gene: 5. Germline V lookup: CDR1 ENHRY, CDR2 SYGVKD. The CDR3 is made up of 15 amino acids. The CDR3 nucleotides are TGTGCCATCAGTGATCCGGGACTAGCGGCATACGAGCAGTACTTC. Amino acid sequence: CAISDPGLAAYEQYF.

This chain links TRBV6-1 with TRBJ2-3; D unresolved. This CDR3 has 15 residues. The germline CDR1 and CDR2 sequences are MNHNS and SASEGT. Trimming took 2 bases from V and 3 from J, leaving 12 bases between them. The CDR3 loop is CASSEQVKVTDTQYF. The CDR3 nucleotides are TGTGCCAGCAGTGAACAGGTGAAGGTTACAGATACGCAGTATTTT.

The CDR3 spells CASSTGQSLEAFF. The CDR3 DNA reads TGTGCCAGCAGCACAGGACAGTCTCTGGAAGCTTTCTTT. The chain uses TRBV11-2 and TRBJ1-1; D perhaps matches TRBD1 (6 bases). CDR1 is SGHAT, CDR2 FQNNGV, per germline. CDR3 size: 13 residues. The germline V and J ends were trimmed by 5 bases and 8 bases, with 15 bases remaining between them. The full variable domain, with the rest looked up from reference TRBV11-2 and TRBJ1-1, is EAGVAQSPRYKIIEKRQSVAFWCNPISGHATLYWYQQILGQGPKLLIQFQNNGVVDDSQLPKDRFSAERLKGVDSTLKIQPAKLEDSAVYLCASSTGQSLEAFFGQGTRLTVV.

This rearrangement joins TRBV5-1 to TRBJ1-6, with TRBD1 as a possible D gene (6 bases). This CDR3 is built from 14 residues. CDR1 and CDR2 from the germline V gene are SGHRS and YFSETQ. The V end was cut by 0 bases, the J end by 13 bases, with 14 bases between. For the CDR3, the DNA is TGCGCCAGCAGCTTGGAACAGGGTCGGTCCCCCCTCCACTTT. Its protein product is CASSLEQGRSPLHF.

The chain uses TRBV5-1 and TRBJ2-3; 9 bases are shared with TRBD2. The CDR3 runs 16 residues. Trimming cost V 0 bases and J 4 bases; bases outside gene matches: 6. CDR1 SGHRS and CDR2 YFSETQ come from the germline V gene. CDR3 sequence (DNA): TGCGCCAGCAGCTTGGCCGGGGCGGGAGGGTCAGATACGCAGTATTTT. It encodes CASSLAGAGGSDTQYF.

The rearrangement links TRBV10-3 to TRBJ1-2; D possibly corresponds to TRBD1 (6 bases). The germline V gene has CDR1 ENHRY and CDR2 SYGVKD. The CDR3 sequence is 12 residues long. V lost 10 bases and J lost 6, with 15 bases in between. In nucleotides, the CDR3 is TGTGCCACCCTCTCGGACAGCAATGGCTACACCTTC. It translates to CATLSDSNGYTF.

The rearrangement links TRBV4-1 to TRBJ2-7, with 8 bases matching TRBD2. V lost 3 bases to trimming and J lost 6 bases; unmatched junction nucleotides: 7. The CDR3 is made up of 14 amino acids. Germline CDR1 reads MGHRA; CDR2 reads YSYEKL. The DNA for the CDR3 is TGCGCCAGCAGCCAGAGCGGGAGCAGCGTCGAGCAGTACTTC. Translated, it gives CASSQSGSSVEQYF.

V gene TRBV19 combines with J gene TRBJ1-1; a possible D gene is TRBD1 (5 bases). V was shortened by 5 bases and J by 2 bases, with 9 bases between the two germline ends. CDR3 length: 13 residues. Per the germline V gene, CDR1 is LNHDA and CDR2 is SQIVND (reference sequence). The CDR3 nucleotides read TGTGCCAGTAGTCGGGGCAGAAACACTGAAGCTTTCTTT. This codes for CASSRGRNTEAFF.

The table lists this clone with a count of one. This chain joins TRBV7-3 and TRBJ2-5; D is undetermined. With 5 bases removed from V and 3 bases from J, the gap between germline ends came to 4 bases. The CDR3 covers 11 residues. CDR1 and CDR2 from the germline V gene are SGHTA and FQGTGA. The CDR3 DNA reads as TGTGCCAGCAGCCGGGAAGAGACCCAGTACTTC. Its protein is CASSREETQYF. The whole variable domain, remainder taken from reference TRBV7-3 and TRBJ2-5, is GAGVSQTPSNKVTEKGKYVELRCDPISGHTALYWYRQSLGQGPEFLIYFQGTGAADDSGLPNDRFFAVRPEGSVSTLKIQRTERGDSAVYLCASSREETQYFGPGTRLLVL.

CDR3: CASTLTGDGSYEQYF. Here the CDR3 DNA reads TGTGCCAGCACCCTAACAGGGGACGGATCCTACGAGCAGTACTTC. The chain recombines TRBV27 with TRBJ2-5, with 7 positions matching TRBD1. TRBJ2-7 matches the DNA end more closely, so the J call is doubtful. This CDR3 contains 15 residues. Germline V CDR1 and CDR2: MNHEY, SMNVEV (reference sequence).

J is TRBJ2-5 and V is TRBV30, with D perhaps TRBD2 (6 bases). Trimming left V 8 bases short and J 4 bases short, with 26 bases between. CDR3 length equals 16 residues. The germline CDR1 and CDR2 sequences are GTSNPN and SVGIG (reference sequence). CDR3 loop: CALNLVREDIGETQYF. CDR3 nucleotide sequence: TGTGCCCTCAACCTCGTAAGGGAGGATATTGGAGAGACCCAGTACTTC.

J is TRBJ2-7 and V is TRBV15; D is perhaps TRBD1 (6 bases). CDR3 length equals 14 residues. V lost 3 bases and J 1 base, leaving 10 bases between the germline ends. In germline, CDR1 is LNHNV, CDR2 YYDKDF (reference sequence). This CDR3 is CATSSLGQSYEQYF. In DNA, the CDR3 is TGTGCCACCAGCAGCCTTGGACAGTCCTACGAGCAGTACTTC.

The genes are TRBV5-1 and TRBJ2-1; the D gene is possibly TRBD1 (6 bases). The V gene's germline CDR1 is SGHRS and CDR2 YFSETQ. CDR3 size: 15 residues. Deletions cut 1 base from V and 0 bases from J, with 8 bases between. The CDR3 loop reads CASSLTGSSYNEQFF. As DNA, the CDR3 is TGCGCCAGCAGCTTGACAGGGAGCTCCTACAATGAGCAGTTCTTC.